The T cell receptor (beta chain) described here comes from a study of cytomegalovirus exposure and HLA in healthy donors. Overall study findings and caveats: One cluster of highly shared sequence variants probably arose as a sequencing artifact.

The V gene end was trimmed by 3 bases and the J gene end by 2 bases; junction bases not matched to a gene: 9. The length of the CDR3 is 16 residues. CDR1 and CDR2 (germline): SGHRS, YFSETQ. On this clone: Its antigen is not identified.

PCR was performed using 60 Vbeta and 13 Jbeta primers. Clones were read by immunoSEQ multiplex PCR, and TCRdb kept only the in-frame ones, dropping some. The profile shows under 200,000 clones, 81% of them singletons. The chain employs TRBV5-1 and TRBJ2-3, with 7 bases aligning to TRBD2. The material sequenced was PBMCs. The sequence was collected from a woman between 18 and 29 years old in good health and CMV-seronegative. The CDR3 bases are TGCGCCAGCAGCTGGGGGGTTAGCGGGTCCACAGATACGCAGTATTTT. Translation: CASSWGVSGSTDTQYF.